This TCR beta chain is from a study of metastatic and nonmetastatic thyroid tumors. Background on the study: The study looked at repertoires side by side in blood and in tumor or nodule tissue from malignant and benign thyroid patients.

Each patient went into thyroid surgery without having received any treatment. General study results and limits: For both blood and tumor, malignant thyroid tumors reportedly showed significantly higher TCR beta diversity than benign nodules did.

V lost 1 base to trimming and J lost 8 bases, with 20 bases between them. The CDR3 runs 15 residues. Germline-derived CDR1 and CDR2 are DFQATT and SNEGSKA (reference sequence). In this sample, this clone is medium-sized. The antigen remains unidentified. As handled by the study authors: A distant-metastasis classifier for papillary thyroid cancer was built using CDR3 differences across clinicopathological groups. TCRdb reassembled clones from the PCR reads with MiXCR. Clone size and V and J calls follow TCRdb, not the original study. The sample includes more than 9,500 clones, about a tenth seen only once; the top ten take 7.6%.

V usage is TRBV20-1 and J usage is TRBJ1-2; possible D gene TRBD1, 5 bases. Sequencing was performed on tumor tissue. The sequence was collected from a female donor with papillary thyroid cancer or a benign thyroid nodule (not recorded which). Some clones in this sample may be carry-over from other donors' samples. In DNA, the CDR3 is TGCAGTGCTAGAGTGGAGAACAGGCCCTCCGAGGGCTACACCTTC. This codes for CSARVENRPSEGYTF.